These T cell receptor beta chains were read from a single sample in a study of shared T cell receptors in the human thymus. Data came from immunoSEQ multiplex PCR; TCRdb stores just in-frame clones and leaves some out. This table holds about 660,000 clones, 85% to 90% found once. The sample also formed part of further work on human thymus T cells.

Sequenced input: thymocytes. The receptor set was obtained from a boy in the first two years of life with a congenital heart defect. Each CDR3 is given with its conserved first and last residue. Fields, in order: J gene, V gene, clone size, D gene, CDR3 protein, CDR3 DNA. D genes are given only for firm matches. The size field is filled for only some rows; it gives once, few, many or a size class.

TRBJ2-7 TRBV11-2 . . CASSLNRAPTYEQYF TGTGCCAGCAGCTTAAACAGGGCCCCCACCTACGAGCAGTACTTC
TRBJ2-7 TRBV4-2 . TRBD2 CASSPLAGLAGLVGPYEQYF TGTGCCAGCAGCCCTCTGGCGGGACTAGCGGGATTAGTAGGGCCGTACGAGCAGTACTTC
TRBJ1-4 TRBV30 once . CAWSSRVFNEKLFF TGTGCCTGGAGTTCCAGGGTTTTTAATGAAAAACTGTTTTTT
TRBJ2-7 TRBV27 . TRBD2 CASIGGTSGRTFAYEQYF TGTGCCAGCATAGGTGGGACTAGCGGGAGGACCTTCGCCTACGAGCAGTACTTC
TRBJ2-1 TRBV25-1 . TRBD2 CASSEVSWTSGGPGEQFF TGTGCCAGCAGTGAAGTGTCCTGGACTAGCGGAGGACCGGGTGAGCAGTTCTTC
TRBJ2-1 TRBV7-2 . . CASSLGAPPSGYNEQFF TGTGCCAGCAGCTTAGGGGCCCCACCATCCGGCTACAATGAGCAGTTCTTC
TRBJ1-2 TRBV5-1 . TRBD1 CASSFTGTGESVGGYTF TGCGCCAGCAGCTTCACCGGGACAGGGGAAAGCGTGGGTGGCTACACCTTC
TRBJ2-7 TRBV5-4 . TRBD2 CASSSTGLAGYEQYF TGTGCCAGCAGCTCGACCGGACTAGCGGGTTACGAGCAGTACTTC
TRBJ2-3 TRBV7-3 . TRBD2 CASGPGRESGDTQYF TGTGCCAGCGGACCGGGGCGGGAGAGCGGAGATACGCAGTATTTT
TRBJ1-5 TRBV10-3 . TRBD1 CAISEYGQGIQPQHF TGTGCCATCAGTGAATACGGACAGGGGATTCAGCCCCAGCATTTT
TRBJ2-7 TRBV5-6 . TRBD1 CASSLAKKGTGGDEQYF TGTGCCAGCAGCTTGGCCAAAAAGGGGACAGGGGGCGACGAGCAGTACTTC
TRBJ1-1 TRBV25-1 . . CATMRGTENTEAFF TGTGCCACTATGAGGGGGACGGAGAACACTGAAGCTTTCTTT
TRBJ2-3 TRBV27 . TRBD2 CASSPILRLAAFVLRMRTDTQYF TGTGCCAGCAGTCCAATACTAAGACTAGCGGCATTCGTCTTACGGATGCGCACAGATACGCAGTATTTT
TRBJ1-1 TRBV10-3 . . CAISGLRESGTEAFF TGTGCCATCAGTGGCTTGCGGGAGTCGGGGACTGAAGCTTTCTTT
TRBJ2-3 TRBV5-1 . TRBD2 CASSSGRSGTSGFPSTDTQYF TGCGCCAGCAGCTCCGGAAGGTCGGGGACTAGCGGGTTTCCTAGCACAGATACGCAGTATTTT
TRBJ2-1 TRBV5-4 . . CASTGEGSHPNEQFF TGTGCCAGCACCGGGGAAGGATCGCACCCCAATGAGCAGTTCTTC
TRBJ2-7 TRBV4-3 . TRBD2 CASSQDGGAYEQYF TGCGCCAGCAGCCAAGACGGGGGGGCGTACGAGCAGTACTTC
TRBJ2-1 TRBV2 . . CASLAGEFNEQFF TGTGCCAGCTTAGCAGGGGAATTCAATGAGCAGTTCTTC
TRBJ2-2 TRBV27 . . CASIGSNRVTGELFF TGTGCCAGCATCGGCTCGAACAGGGTCACCGGGGAGCTGTTTTTT
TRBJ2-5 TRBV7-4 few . CASSPPSVDTPQETQYF TGTGCCAGCAGCCCCCCAAGCGTGGACACCCCACAAGAGACCCAGTACTTC
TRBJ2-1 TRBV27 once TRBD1 CASSCRRTGGFEQFF TGTGCCAGCAGTTGCCGCCGGACAGGGGGCTTTGAGCAGTTCTTC
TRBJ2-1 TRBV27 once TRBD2 CASSFRTSGSYNEQFF TGTGCCAGCAGTTTCCGGACTAGCGGGAGTTACAATGAGCAGTTCTTC
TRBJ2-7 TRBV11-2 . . CASGPSPGKQYF TGTGCCAGCGGCCCCTCCCCAGGGAAGCAGTACTTC
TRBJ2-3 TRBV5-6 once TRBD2 CASSAGTSDSTDTQYF TGTGCCAGCAGCGCCGGGACTAGCGATAGCACAGATACGCAGTATTTT
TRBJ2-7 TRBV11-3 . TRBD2 CASSSTGTSGFYEQYF TGTGCCAGCAGCTCGACCGGGACTAGCGGGTTCTACGAGCAGTACTTC
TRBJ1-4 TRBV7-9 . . CASSFNYSTNEKLFF TGTGCCAGCAGCTTTAATTACAGTACTAATGAAAAACTGTTTTTT
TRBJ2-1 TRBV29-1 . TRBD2 CSVNPPRTSGRTYEQFF TGCAGCGTTAACCCCCCCAGGACTAGCGGGAGGACCTATGAGCAGTTCTTC
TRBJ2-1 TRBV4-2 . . CASSQYGLAGAYNEQFF TGTGCCAGCAGCCAATACGGGTTAGCCGGGGCCTACAATGAGCAGTTCTTC
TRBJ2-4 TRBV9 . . CASSVDGGLLAKNIQYF TGTGCCAGCAGCGTTGACGGAGGTCTACTAGCCAAAAACATTCAGTACTTC
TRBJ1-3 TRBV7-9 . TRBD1 CASRGQGVAIYF TGTGCCAGCCGCGGGCAGGGGGTGGCCATATATTTT
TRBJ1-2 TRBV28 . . CASSPNYYGYTF TGTGCCAGCAGTCCAAATTACTATGGCTACACCTTC
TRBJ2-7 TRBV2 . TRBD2 CASRALAGGNEQYF TGTGCCAGCAGGGCACTAGCGGGAGGAAACGAGCAGTACTTC
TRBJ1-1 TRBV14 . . CASSHRGDLGTEAFF TGTGCCAGCAGCCACCGGGGGGATTTGGGCACTGAAGCTTTCTTT
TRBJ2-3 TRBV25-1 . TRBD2 CASSALAGSTDTQYF TGTGCCAGCAGCGCCCTAGCGGGGAGCACAGATACGCAGTATTTT
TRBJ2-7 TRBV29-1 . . CSVEDHIRGEQYF TGCAGCGTTGAAGATCACATTAGAGGCGAGCAGTACTTC
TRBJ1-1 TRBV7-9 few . CASSPKTENMNTEAFF TGTGCCAGCAGCCCTAAGACGGAGAACATGAACACTGAAGCTTTCTTT
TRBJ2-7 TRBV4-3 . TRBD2 CASSQTGTSPYEQYF TGCGCCAGCAGCCAAACCGGGACTAGTCCCTACGAGCAGTACTTC
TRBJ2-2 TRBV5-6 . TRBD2 CASSLGTSGRATNTGELFF TGTGCCAGCAGCTTAGGGACTAGCGGGAGGGCCACGAACACCGGGGAGCTGTTTTTT
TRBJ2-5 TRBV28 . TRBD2 CASNLTSGGSTQYF TGTGCCAGCAACCTGACTAGCGGTGGATCAACCCAGTACTTC
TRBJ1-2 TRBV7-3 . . CASSLKMGTDREYGYTF TGTGCCAGCAGCTTAAAAATGGGGACGGACAGAGAATATGGCTACACCTTC
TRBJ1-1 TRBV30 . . CAWSVDWNTEAFF TGTGCCTGGAGTGTCGACTGGAACACTGAAGCTTTCTTT
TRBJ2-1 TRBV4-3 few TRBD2 CASSQAGEREGYNEQFF TGCGCCAGCAGCCAGGCGGGTGAGCGGGAGGGCTACAATGAGCAGTTCTTC
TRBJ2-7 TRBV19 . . CASSSSGSYEQYF TGTGCCAGTAGTAGTAGCGGTTCCTACGAGCAGTACTTC
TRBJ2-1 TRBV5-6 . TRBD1 CASSLYWTGVEFF TGTGCCAGCAGTCTGTACTGGACAGGGGTCGAGTTCTTC
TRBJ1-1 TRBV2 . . CARGAFVSWKNTEAFF TGTGCCAGGGGGGCCTTCGTATCTTGGAAGAACACTGAAGCTTTCTTT
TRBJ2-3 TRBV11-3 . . CASSLRGGGRLNF TGTGCCAGCAGCTTAAGGGGAGGGGGACGCTTGAATTTT
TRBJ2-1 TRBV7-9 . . CASSQSQGPGSYNEQFF TGTGCCAGCAGCCAATCCCAGGGGCCGGGCTCCTACAATGAGCAGTTCTTC
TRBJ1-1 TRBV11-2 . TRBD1 CASSSISPRQGENTEAFF TGTGCCAGCAGCTCCATTAGCCCGAGACAGGGTGAGAACACTGAAGCTTTCTTT
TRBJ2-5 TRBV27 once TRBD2 CASSRYLRTSGIQETQYF TGTGCCAGCAGCCGATATTTGAGGACTAGCGGAATCCAAGAGACCCAGTACTTC
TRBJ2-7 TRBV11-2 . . CASSADPLRGYCYEQYF TGTGCCAGCAGCGCCGACCCCCTTAGGGGGTATTGCTACGAGCAGTACTTC
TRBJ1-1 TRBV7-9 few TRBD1 CASSPFWRGRPNTEAFF TGTGCCAGCAGCCCCTTTTGGAGGGGGCGTCCAAACACTGAAGCTTTCTTT
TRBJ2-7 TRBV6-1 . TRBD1 CASSGQGDEQYF TGTGCCAGCAGTGGACAGGGCGACGAGCAGTACTTC
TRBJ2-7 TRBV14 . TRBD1 CASSHGQGGSSYEQYF TGTGCCAGCAGCCACGGACAGGGGGGGAGCTCCTACGAGCAGTACTTC
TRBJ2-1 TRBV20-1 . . CSARDLYEQFF TGCAGTGCTAGAGATCTTTATGAGCAGTTCTTC
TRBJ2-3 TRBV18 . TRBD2 CASAPFLRGRAPDTQYF TGTGCCAGCGCCCCGTTCCTTCGCGGGAGGGCTCCGGATACGCAGTATTTT
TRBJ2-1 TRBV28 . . CASSLRGFNEQFF TGTGCCAGCAGTTTACGAGGCTTCAATGAGCAGTTCTTC
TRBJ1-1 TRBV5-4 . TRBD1 CASMEDRPTRVTEAFF TGTGCCAGCATGGAGGACAGGCCCACCCGTGTTACTGAAGCTTTCTTT
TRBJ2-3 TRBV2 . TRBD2 CASSDGYKTSGTDTQYF TGTGCCAGCAGCGACGGATATAAGACTAGCGGGACAGATACGCAGTATTTT